This TCR beta chain originates from a study of blood T cell repertoires in COVID-19. Overall study context: The study drew acute and convalescent COVID-19 samples from the United States, Italy and Spain. T cells, B-cell-depleted T cells, or PBMCs supplied cDNA or gDNA.

Original handling: Reference gene primer amplification in the assay estimated nucleated cell counts. The table came from immunoSEQ multiplex PCR; TCRdb's copy has only in-frame clones and leaves some out. That table furnishes V, J and clone size, whereas the DNA furnished D and trimming. The sample has roughly 94,000 clones, around 83% seen once; the top ten hold 20% to 25%. Germline V gives CDR1 SGHAT, CDR2 FQNNGV. CDR3 length: 13 residues. With 3 bases removed from V and 10 bases from J, the gap between germline ends came to 10 bases. Specimen: peripheral blood. The V call is TRBV11-2, the J call TRBJ1-6, with D unresolved. The source of this sequence is a man aged 60-69 years with acute or convalescent COVID-19. CDR3 nucleotide sequence: TGTGCCAGCAGCTTCCAGGTTAGGTCACCCCTCCACTTT. Translated: CASSFQVRSPLHF.